This TCR beta chain was obtained from a study of cytomegalovirus exposure and HLA in healthy donors. Repertoires were generated with immunoSEQ multiplex PCR, while TCRdb's copy carries only in-frame clones and drops some. Of about 120,000 clones in the sample, 88% were seen once. Germline values: CDR1 LNHNV, CDR2 YYDKDF (reference sequence). This CDR3 has 14 residues. V was trimmed by 1 base and J by 6 bases, leaving 12 bases between them. The rearrangement uses TRBV15 and TRBJ1-1; D not certain. The TCR comes from a man younger than 35 in good health and CMV-seronegative. Sequenced sample: PBMCs. The CDR3: CATSRAFGVSEAFF. The CDR3 region has the DNA TGTGCCACCAGCAGAGCCTTCGGGGTATCTGAAGCTTTCTTT.